The clone carrying this T cell receptor beta chain came up a few times. Its antigen is currently unknown. The source of the sample is a study of response to subunit inactivated influenza vaccine. Study-wide results and limits: Authors suggested that a seasonal influenza vaccination recruits few new T cells each time.

TCRdb re-derived calls from the RT-PCR reads in MiXCR, one entry per CDR3 protein. The data show 800,000 or so distinct CDR3 sequences, about 20% seen once. The germline gives CDR1 GTSNPN, CDR2 SVGIG (reference sequence). The CDR3 has 13 amino acids. V was cut by 4 bases and J by 10 bases, with 14 bases left in between. The V and J genes are TRBV30 and TRBJ1-6; D uncertain. This material consisted of PBMCs from blood, taken about 5 days after vaccination. This TCR was sampled from a man in his forties or fifties who received an inactivated influenza vaccine. The CDR3: CAWNLTPGSPLHF. Written as DNA, the CDR3 is TGTGCCTGGAATCTTACCCCCGGATCACCCCTCCACTTT.